A selection of T cell receptor beta chains follows, all from one sample in a study of OX40 agonist ivuxolimab in advanced cancers. Measured with immunoSEQ multiplex PCR; TCRdb has only the in-frame clones, and not every one. Altogether roughly 75,000 clones are present, 90% being singletons, with the ten largest covering around 0.35%. The input for sequencing was CD4+ or CD8+ T cells sorted from blood, taken in a trial of the OX40 agonist ivuxolimab. The receptors shown here come from an adult with an advanced solid tumor such as melanoma, head and neck, liver or kidney cancer. Both conserved end residues are part of each CDR3. The order of the fields is V gene, CDR3 length, J gene, D gene, clone size, CDR3 DNA, CDR3 protein. The D gene is left open where the match is weak. The size entry is marked missing in some rows and otherwise reads once, few, many or a size class.

TRBV18	15	TRBJ2-1	TRBD2	NA	TGTGCCAGCTCTCCGCTGGCGGGAGGCCTGGGGGAGCAGTTCTTC	CASSPLAGGLGEQFF
TRBV5-1	14	TRBJ1-1	TRBD1	NA	TGCGCCAGCAGCTTGGCACAGGGGGGCACTGAAGCTTTCTTT	CASSLAQGGTEAFF
TRBV30	15	TRBJ2-1	TRBD2	NA	TGTGCCTGGAATGCCGGGACTAGCGGGCGTACCAAGCAGTTCTTC	CAWNAGTSGRTKQFF
TRBV28	12	TRBJ2-1	TRBD2	NA	TGTGCCAGCTGGACTACGGGGGGGCGGCAGTTCTTC	CASWTTGGRQFF
TRBV14	16	TRBJ2-1	TRBD1	NA	TGTGCCAGCAGCCGCCCGGGACAGAGCTCCTACAATGAGCAGTTCTTC	CASSRPGQSSYNEQFF
TRBV9	16	TRBJ1-5	NA	NA	TGTGCCAGCAGCGTAGGGGAGACACCACCCTATCAGCCCCAGCATTTT	CASSVGETPPYQPQHF
TRBV30	14	TRBJ1-6	TRBD1	NA	TGTGCCTGGAGGGAGACAGGGGGAGCTTCACCCCTCCACTTT	CAWRETGGASPLHF
TRBV6-6	13	TRBJ2-7	TRBD1	NA	TGTGCCAGCAGAGGCGGACAGGGCTACGAGCAGTACTTC	CASRGGQGYEQYF
TRBV27	15	TRBJ1-4	TRBD1	once	TGTGCCAGCAGTCCGCCGGGACAGGGTCGGGAAAAACTGTTTTTT	CASSPPGQGREKLFF
TRBV10-3	13	TRBJ1-5	TRBD1	NA	TGTGCCATCCGGGACAGCGATAATCAGCCCCAGCATTTT	CAIRDSDNQPQHF
TRBV30	14	TRBJ2-7	TRBD1	NA	TGTGCCGGGGCCGGGACAGGGGGCCGCTACGAGCAGTACTTC	CAGAGTGGRYEQYF
TRBV30	12	TRBJ2-7	NA	NA	TGTGCCTGGAACAAGGGGCGGTACGAGCAGTACTTC	CAWNKGRYEQYF
TRBV7-3	14	TRBJ2-1	NA	NA	TGTGCCAGCAGCTTAGGTGGGGGTGGCAATGAGCAGTTCTTC	CASSLGGGGNEQFF
TRBV7-2	14	TRBJ2-7	NA	NA	TGTGCCAGCAGCTTAGATTGGGGGCCGAGCGAGCAGTACTTC	CASSLDWGPSEQYF
TRBV28	15	TRBJ1-1	NA	once	TGTGCCAGCAGTTTATATCAGGGGAAGAACACTGAAGCTTTCTTT	CASSLYQGKNTEAFF
TRBV19	17	TRBJ1-1	TRBD1	NA	TGTGCCAGTAGCGGCGGGACAGCGCGGTTTATGAACACTGAAGCTTTCTTT	CASSGGTARFMNTEAFF
TRBV5-1	16	TRBJ2-1	TRBD2	NA	TGCGCCAGCAGCCTTAGCGGGAGGGCCGTAGTGAGTGAGCAGTTCTTC	CASSLSGRAVVSEQFF
TRBV6-6	13	TRBJ2-7	TRBD2	NA	TGTGCCACCACAGTACTAGCGGGAGGCGAGCAGTACTTC	CATTVLAGGEQYF
TRBV7-3	15	TRBJ2-3	TRBD2	NA	TGTGCCAGCAGCTTATCGCTAGCGGTGACAGATACGCAGTATTTT	CASSLSLAVTDTQYF
TRBV6-6	14	TRBJ1-5	NA	NA	TGTGCCAGCAAGGGGGGGGCGGTAAATCAGCCCCAGCATTTT	CASKGGAVNQPQHF